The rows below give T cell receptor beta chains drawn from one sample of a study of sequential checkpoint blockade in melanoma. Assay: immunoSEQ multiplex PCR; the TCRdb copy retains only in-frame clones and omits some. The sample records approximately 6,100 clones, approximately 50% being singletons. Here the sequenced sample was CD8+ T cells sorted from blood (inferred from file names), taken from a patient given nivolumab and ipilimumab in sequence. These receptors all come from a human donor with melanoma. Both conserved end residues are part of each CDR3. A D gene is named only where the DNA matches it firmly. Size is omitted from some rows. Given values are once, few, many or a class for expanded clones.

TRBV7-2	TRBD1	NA	CASSLGGWGQTYEQYF
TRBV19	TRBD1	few	CASMGRQGMSTEAFF
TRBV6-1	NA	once	CASSITGLNTEAFF
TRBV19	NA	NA	CASSPFKSGDTEAFF
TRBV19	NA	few	CASSPGTLYNEQFF
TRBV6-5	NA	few	CASSYSLRDGYTF
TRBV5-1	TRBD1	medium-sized	CASSLITGGSSGNTIYF
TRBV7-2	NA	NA	CASSLYPPEDGANEKLFF
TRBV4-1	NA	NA	CASSQDMGALHTEAFF
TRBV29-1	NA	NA	CSVEGGLVVSNEQFF
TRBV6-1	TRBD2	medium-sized	CASSEGGRPSYNEQFF
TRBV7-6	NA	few	CASSLSLGVIDEQFF
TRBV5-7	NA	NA	CASDHGRDYGYTF
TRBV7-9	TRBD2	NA	CASSTLTSGLHNEQFF
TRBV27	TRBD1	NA	CASSLQGANTEAFF
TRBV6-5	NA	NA	CASSYGGNGYTF
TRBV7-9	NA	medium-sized	CASAKTGSEAFF
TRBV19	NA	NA	CASTPTGSTDTQYF
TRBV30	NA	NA	CAWSTSSNEQFF
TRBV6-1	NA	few	CASRTGNTEAFF
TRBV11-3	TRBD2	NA	CASSFVTSGNYEQFF
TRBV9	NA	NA	CASSVGGSAQETQYF
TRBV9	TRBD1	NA	CASSVLSQGAGDTQYF
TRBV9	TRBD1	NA	CASSHPDDRGNRNEQFF
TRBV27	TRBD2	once	CASSLGAPGLANEQFF
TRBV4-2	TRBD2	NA	CASSHGLAGGDTGELFF
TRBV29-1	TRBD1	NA	CSVGDSNYGYTF
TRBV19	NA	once	CASRPKTGFGNQPQHF
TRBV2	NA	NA	CASNPGDWSPKNIQYF